A selection of T cell receptor beta chains follows, all from one sample in a study of cytomegalovirus exposure and HLA in healthy donors. TCRdb's copy holds only in-frame clones and misses some; the assay was immunoSEQ multiplex PCR. The sample includes approximately 120,000 clones, 76% of them seen just once. The material sequenced was PBMCs. The receptors were gathered from a man in his fifties or sixties in good health and CMV-seronegative. Each CDR3 is given with its conserved first and last residue. A D gene is named only where the DNA matches it firmly. Some rows have no size entry. The others give once, few or many, or a class for an expanded clone.

clone size: NA
V gene: TRBV10-3
J gene: TRBJ1-2
D gene: TRBD1
CDR3 length: 14
CDR3 protein: CAISSGGGAYGYTF
CDR3 DNA: TGTGCCATCTCTTCCGGAGGGGGCGCCTATGGCTACACCTTC

clone size: NA
V gene: TRBV5-6
J gene: TRBJ2-7
D gene: NA
CDR3 length: 12
CDR3 protein: CASSSLPYEQYF
CDR3 DNA: TGTGCCAGCAGCTCCCTTCCCTACGAGCAGTACTTC

clone size: NA
V gene: TRBV27
J gene: TRBJ1-6
D gene: TRBD1
CDR3 length: 17
CDR3 protein: CASSFFRDRGSISPLHF
CDR3 DNA: TGTGCCAGCAGTTTTTTCCGGGACAGGGGATCGATTTCACCCCTCCACTTT

clone size: NA
V gene: TRBV6-4
J gene: TRBJ2-2
D gene: TRBD2
CDR3 length: 13
CDR3 protein: CASAGANTGELFF
CDR3 DNA: TGTGCCAGCGCGGGGGCGAACACCGGGGAGCTGTTTTTT

clone size: NA
V gene: TRBV11-1
J gene: TRBJ2-2
D gene: NA
CDR3 length: 12
CDR3 protein: CASSRVDGELFF
CDR3 DNA: TGTGCCAGCAGCCGGGTTGACGGGGAGCTGTTTTTT

clone size: NA
V gene: TRBV5-1
J gene: TRBJ2-7
D gene: TRBD1
CDR3 length: 13
CDR3 protein: CASSLQDRDEQYF
CDR3 DNA: TGCGCCAGCAGCCTCCAGGACAGGGACGAGCAGTACTTC

clone size: once
V gene: TRBV28
J gene: TRBJ2-3
D gene: TRBD2
CDR3 length: 13
CDR3 protein: CASSPGGPYTQYF
CDR3 DNA: TGTGCCAGCAGTCCGGGGGGGCCTTATACGCAGTATTTT

clone size: NA
V gene: TRBV5-5
J gene: TRBJ2-3
D gene: TRBD2
CDR3 length: 16
CDR3 protein: CASSPRSRGGTDTQYF
CDR3 DNA: TGTGCCAGCAGCCCAAGGTCTCGGGGGGGTACAGATACGCAGTATTTT

clone size: NA
V gene: TRBV6-1
J gene: TRBJ1-3
D gene: NA
CDR3 length: 12
CDR3 protein: CASRGGGNTIYF
CDR3 DNA: TGTGCCAGTCGAGGGGGAGGAAACACCATATATTTT

clone size: NA
V gene: TRBV30
J gene: TRBJ1-3
D gene: NA
CDR3 length: 12
CDR3 protein: CAWSLSGNTIYF
CDR3 DNA: TGTGCCTGGAGTCTGAGTGGAAACACCATATATTTT

clone size: NA
V gene: TRBV10-3
J gene: TRBJ1-1
D gene: TRBD1
CDR3 length: 15
CDR3 protein: CAISEGTGGNTEAFF
CDR3 DNA: TGTGCCATCAGTGAGGGGACAGGGGGGAACACTGAAGCTTTCTTT

clone size: NA
V gene: TRBV2
J gene: TRBJ2-2
D gene: NA
CDR3 length: 14
CDR3 protein: CASSGQIYTGELFF
CDR3 DNA: TGTGCCAGCAGTGGACAGATTTACACCGGGGAGCTGTTTTTT

clone size: few
V gene: TRBV6-5
J gene: TRBJ2-7
D gene: NA
CDR3 length: 15
CDR3 protein: CASSEQGRTSYEQYF
CDR3 DNA: TGTGCCAGCAGCGAACAGGGACGGACCTCCTACGAGCAGTACTTC

clone size: NA
V gene: TRBV5-1
J gene: TRBJ2-3
D gene: NA
CDR3 length: 13
CDR3 protein: CASSLILTDTQYF
CDR3 DNA: TGCGCCAGCAGCTTGATCCTCACAGATACGCAGTATTTT

clone size: few
V gene: TRBV7-6
J gene: TRBJ1-1
D gene: NA
CDR3 length: 13
CDR3 protein: CASSLPGNTEAFF
CDR3 DNA: TGTGCCAGCAGCTTACCAGGGAACACTGAAGCTTTCTTT

clone size: NA
V gene: TRBV18
J gene: TRBJ2-1
D gene: TRBD1
CDR3 length: 16
CDR3 protein: CASSPLNRGSYNEQFF
CDR3 DNA: TGTGCCAGCTCACCGCTAAACAGGGGCTCCTACAATGAGCAGTTCTTC

clone size: NA
V gene: TRBV4-2
J gene: TRBJ2-3
D gene: TRBD2
CDR3 length: 16
CDR3 protein: CASSPGLAGNTDTQYF
CDR3 DNA: TGTGCCAGCAGCCCTGGGCTAGCGGGGAACACAGATACGCAGTATTTT

clone size: NA
V gene: TRBV5-4
J gene: TRBJ2-1
D gene: NA
CDR3 length: 14
CDR3 protein: CASSLGGGRDEQFF
CDR3 DNA: TGTGCCAGCAGCTTGGGGGGGGGCCGCGATGAGCAGTTCTTC

clone size: NA
V gene: TRBV7-2
J gene: TRBJ1-6
D gene: TRBD1
CDR3 length: 16
CDR3 protein: CASRRQGSAYNSPLHF
CDR3 DNA: TGTGCCAGCAGACGACAGGGGAGTGCCTATAATTCACCCCTCCACTTT

clone size: NA
V gene: TRBV19
J gene: TRBJ2-1
D gene: TRBD2
CDR3 length: 16
CDR3 protein: CASSMASGVTYNEQFF
CDR3 DNA: TGTGCCAGTAGTATGGCGAGCGGGGTGACCTACAATGAGCAGTTCTTC

clone size: NA
V gene: TRBV5-1
J gene: TRBJ2-5
D gene: TRBD2
CDR3 length: 16
CDR3 protein: CASSAYFTSGKETQYF
CDR3 DNA: TGCGCCAGCAGCGCCTATTTCACTAGCGGGAAAGAGACCCAGTACTTC

clone size: few
V gene: TRBV7-9
J gene: TRBJ1-1
D gene: NA
CDR3 length: 14
CDR3 protein: CSSSRPRGNTEAFF
CDR3 DNA: TGTTCCAGCAGCAGACCCCGGGGGAACACTGAAGCTTTCTTT

clone size: NA
V gene: TRBV5-4
J gene: TRBJ1-1
D gene: NA
CDR3 length: 15
CDR3 protein: CASSLDPLAGAEAFF
CDR3 DNA: TGTGCCAGCAGCTTGGACCCCCTTGCAGGCGCTGAAGCTTTCTTT

clone size: NA
V gene: TRBV19
J gene: TRBJ1-4
D gene: TRBD1
CDR3 length: 15
CDR3 protein: CASSLGTGRFEKLFF
CDR3 DNA: TGTGCCAGTAGCCTGGGGACAGGGCGGTTCGAAAAACTGTTTTTT

clone size: NA
V gene: TRBV4-1
J gene: TRBJ1-2
D gene: NA
CDR3 length: 14
CDR3 protein: CASSQGLREYGYTF
CDR3 DNA: TGCGCCAGCAGCCAAGGACTACGCGAATATGGCTACACCTTC

clone size: few
V gene: TRBV5-6
J gene: TRBJ2-3
D gene: NA
CDR3 length: 15
CDR3 protein: CASSFGTGSTDTQYF
CDR3 DNA: TGTGCCAGCAGCTTTGGGACTGGGAGCACAGATACGCAGTATTTT

clone size: once
V gene: TRBV19
J gene: TRBJ2-5
D gene: TRBD2
CDR3 length: 16
CDR3 protein: CASSTRKTSGGETQYF
CDR3 DNA: TGTGCCAGTAGTACACGAAAGACTAGCGGGGGAGAGACCCAGTACTTC

clone size: once
V gene: TRBV29-1
J gene: TRBJ2-6
D gene: NA
CDR3 length: 14
CDR3 protein: CSVAPRSGANVLTF
CDR3 DNA: TGCAGCGTCGCTCCGAGATCTGGGGCCAACGTCCTGACTTTC

clone size: NA
V gene: TRBV5-1
J gene: TRBJ1-4
D gene: TRBD1
CDR3 length: 16
CDR3 protein: CASSYGQAAPNEKLFF
CDR3 DNA: TGCGCCAGCAGTTACGGACAGGCCGCCCCTAATGAAAAACTGTTTTTT

clone size: NA
V gene: TRBV4-3
J gene: TRBJ1-4
D gene: NA
CDR3 length: 15
CDR3 protein: CASSATGRNSEKLFF
CDR3 DNA: TGCGCCAGCAGCGCAACAGGAAGAAATAGTGAAAAACTGTTTTTT

clone size: NA
V gene: TRBV5-1
J gene: TRBJ1-1
D gene: TRBD1
CDR3 length: 14
CDR3 protein: CASGGTESNTEAFF
CDR3 DNA: TGCGCCAGCGGGGGGACAGAATCTAACACTGAAGCTTTCTTT

clone size: NA
V gene: TRBV5-1
J gene: TRBJ2-2
D gene: NA
CDR3 length: 16
CDR3 protein: CASSLEGRGWSGELFF
CDR3 DNA: TGCGCCAGCAGCTTGGAGGGGCGGGGATGGAGCGGGGAGCTGTTTTTT

clone size: NA
V gene: TRBV5-1
J gene: TRBJ2-2
D gene: NA
CDR3 length: 15
CDR3 protein: CASTYSGQYTGELFF
CDR3 DNA: TGCGCCAGCACCTATTCCGGACAGTACACCGGGGAGCTGTTTTTT

clone size: NA
V gene: TRBV7-9
J gene: TRBJ1-2
D gene: NA
CDR3 length: 13
CDR3 protein: CASSFTGIYGYTF
CDR3 DNA: TGTGCCAGCAGCTTCACAGGGATCTATGGCTACACCTTC

clone size: NA
V gene: TRBV6-6
J gene: TRBJ1-1
D gene: NA
CDR3 length: 13
CDR3 protein: CASRQDLNTEAFF
CDR3 DNA: TGTGCCAGCCGTCAGGATTTGAACACTGAAGCTTTCTTT

clone size: NA
V gene: TRBV5-1
J gene: TRBJ2-5
D gene: NA
CDR3 length: 16
CDR3 protein: CASHPGLDRYQETQYF
CDR3 DNA: TGCGCCAGTCACCCAGGCTTAGACAGGTATCAAGAGACCCAGTACTTC

clone size: NA
V gene: TRBV7-2
J gene: TRBJ1-5
D gene: TRBD1
CDR3 length: 15
CDR3 protein: CASSLVRTGDQPQHF
CDR3 DNA: TGTGCCAGCAGCTTGGTACGGACAGGGGATCAGCCCCAGCATTTT

clone size: NA
V gene: TRBV19
J gene: TRBJ2-1
D gene: NA
CDR3 length: 12
CDR3 protein: CASGTPGNEQFF
CDR3 DNA: TGTGCCAGTGGAACCCCAGGGAATGAGCAGTTCTTC

clone size: NA
V gene: TRBV15
J gene: TRBJ1-1
D gene: NA
CDR3 length: 15
CDR3 protein: CATSRDLNSNTEAFF
CDR3 DNA: TGTGCCACCAGCAGAGATTTGAACTCGAACACTGAAGCTTTCTTT

clone size: NA
V gene: TRBV29-1
J gene: TRBJ1-5
D gene: TRBD1
CDR3 length: 15
CDR3 protein: CSVAPTGSGNQPQHF
CDR3 DNA: TGCAGCGTTGCCCCGACAGGGAGTGGCAATCAGCCCCAGCATTTT

clone size: once
V gene: TRBV10-2
J gene: TRBJ1-2
D gene: NA
CDR3 length: 14
CDR3 protein: CASGWVDSLYGYTF
CDR3 DNA: TGCGCCAGCGGGTGGGTAGACAGCCTCTATGGCTACACCTTC

clone size: NA
V gene: TRBV4-2
J gene: TRBJ1-6
D gene: NA
CDR3 length: 15
CDR3 protein: CASSQDRTYNSPLHF
CDR3 DNA: TGTGCCAGCAGCCAAGATCGGACATATAATTCACCCCTCCACTTT

clone size: few
V gene: TRBV9
J gene: TRBJ2-3
D gene: TRBD2
CDR3 length: 15
CDR3 protein: CASSELGLAADTQYF
CDR3 DNA: TGTGCCAGCAGCGAACTGGGACTAGCCGCAGATACGCAGTATTTT

clone size: once
V gene: TRBV7-7
J gene: TRBJ2-2
D gene: NA
CDR3 length: 12
CDR3 protein: CASSLNTGELFF
CDR3 DNA: TGTGCCAGCAGCCTAAACACCGGGGAGCTGTTTTTT

clone size: medium-sized
V gene: TRBV5-1
J gene: TRBJ1-4
D gene: TRBD1
CDR3 length: 14
CDR3 protein: CASSMTGAKGKLFF
CDR3 DNA: TGCGCCAGCAGCATGACAGGGGCCAAAGGAAAACTGTTTTTT

clone size: NA
V gene: TRBV7-2
J gene: TRBJ1-1
D gene: NA
CDR3 length: 15
CDR3 protein: CASSPRLGGNTEAFF
CDR3 DNA: TGTGCCAGCAGCCCCCGTCTAGGGGGGAACACTGAAGCTTTCTTT

clone size: few
V gene: TRBV6-4
J gene: TRBJ1-1
D gene: NA
CDR3 length: 14
CDR3 protein: CASSPEAGNTEAFF
CDR3 DNA: TGTGCCAGCAGTCCAGAGGCTGGGAACACTGAAGCTTTCTTT

clone size: NA
V gene: TRBV6-6
J gene: TRBJ1-4
D gene: NA
CDR3 length: 12
CDR3 protein: CACARTNEKLFF
CDR3 DNA: TGTGCCTGCGCTAGAACTAATGAAAAACTGTTTTTT

clone size: NA
V gene: TRBV7-2
J gene: TRBJ2-3
D gene: NA
CDR3 length: 13
CDR3 protein: CASSLPLLDTQYF
CDR3 DNA: TGTGCCAGCAGCTTACCCCTATTAGATACGCAGTATTTT

clone size: NA
V gene: TRBV6-6
J gene: TRBJ2-3
D gene: NA
CDR3 length: 15
CDR3 protein: CASSYRRGLTDTQYF
CDR3 DNA: TGTGCCAGCAGTTACCGGCGGGGGCTCACAGATACGCAGTATTTT

clone size: NA
V gene: TRBV5-1
J gene: TRBJ2-3
D gene: NA
CDR3 length: 14
CDR3 protein: CASSLERGGHTQYF
CDR3 DNA: TGCGCCAGCAGCTTGGAGAGGGGGGGGCATACGCAGTATTTT

clone size: NA
V gene: TRBV4-1
J gene: TRBJ2-5
D gene: TRBD2
CDR3 length: 14
CDR3 protein: CASSLSGGEETQYF
CDR3 DNA: TGCGCCAGCAGCCTTAGCGGGGGGGAAGAGACCCAGTACTTC

clone size: NA
V gene: TRBV25-1
J gene: TRBJ1-1
D gene: NA
CDR3 length: 14
CDR3 protein: CASSEYRENTEAFF
CDR3 DNA: TGTGCCAGCAGTGAATATAGAGAGAACACTGAAGCTTTCTTT

clone size: NA
V gene: TRBV6-5
J gene: TRBJ1-2
D gene: TRBD1
CDR3 length: 13
CDR3 protein: CASTGPGQGHSTF
CDR3 DNA: TGTGCCAGCACCGGGCCGGGACAGGGGCATAGTACCTTC

clone size: NA
V gene: TRBV18
J gene: TRBJ1-3
D gene: NA
CDR3 length: 17
CDR3 protein: CASSRLTGYSSGNTIYF
CDR3 DNA: TGTGCCAGCTCACGACTCACAGGATACAGCTCTGGAAACACCATATATTTT